This TCR beta chain was sequenced during a study of shared T cell receptors in the human thymus (dated by TCRdb to the early 2020s). With regard to the full study: The study investigated the way shared, self-reactive T-cell receptor alpha chains are produced in the human thymus.

V drops 5 bases and J drops 2 bases, leaving 8 bases in between. Taken from the germline V gene, the CDR1 and CDR2 loops are MDHEN and SYDVKM. The CDR3 spans 13 residues, from the cysteine through the phenylalanine. Only the CDR3 DNA stays, 39 bases, in frame from base 1. The library was built by means of the immunoSEQ multiplex PCR assay. What TCRdb holds here is the immuneACCESS table cut down to in-frame rearrangements. Part of the clones is not present; checked against another copy, under half of the missing clones reflect an unresolved V gene, and the others are unexplained. The sample includes approximately 730,000 clones, with approximately 83% observed a single time. Of the sample, approximately 0.01% is held by the ten largest clones. On this clone itself: Its binding antigen is unknown. No base-level quality is on record; no much larger clone is a single base apart.

These data were also reused for a study on human thymus T cells. Taken from the second paper: In Finland, the donors were immunologically healthy infants who were having open corrective cardiac surgery for congenital heart defects. Thymus tissue was obtained as surgical resects removed during corrective cardiac surgery. Both the thymic and the peripheral blood repertoires appeared to show biased V and J gene segment usage. Highly overlapping thymic TCR repertoires among unrelated individuals were reported in the related research. The study used eight infant thymus samples plus four related peripheral blood samples to characterize TCR alpha and beta repertoires. Donor ages ranging from about 7 to 250 days were recorded, and several male and two female infants were included in the cohort. After being mechanically released from the tissue, thymocytes were kept at -70 degrees C in pellets of about 9.5-30 million cells. A QIAsymphony instrument was used to extract genomic DNA from frozen cell pellets. The immunoSEQ multiplex PCR assay was used to amplify the TCRB and TCRAD loci from a standardized amount of quality-controlled genomic DNA. The amplicons spanned the V(D)J region and were long enough to cover the CDR3 and allow V and J genes to be identified. Through the commercial immunoSEQ service, the amplicons were sequenced on an Illumina platform. Corrections for primer bias and sequencing errors followed previously described methods, while TCRAD and TCRB definitions were based on the IMGT database. immunoSEQ Analyzer 3.0 and VDJTools were used for repertoire analysis, which covered basic statistics, V/J segment usage, diversity estimates, rarefaction and pairwise overlap. Chao1, ChaoE, Efron-Thisted, Shannon and inverse Simpson indices were used to estimate diversity, which was also estimated on datasets down-sampled to the smallest sample. Repertoire overlap was assessed by strict matching of CDR3 nucleotide sequence, V gene and J gene, and clustering was done by Jaccard-based multidimensional scaling. On average, thymus samples yielded approximately 780,000 unique TCRB clonotypes, whereas blood samples yielded some 85,000.

The clonotype comes from a girl less than two years old with a congenital heart defect. Donor details come from another sample of the same person, matched by shared clones. The chain is assembled from TRBV28 and TRBJ2-3, with the D gene not confidently named. The sample was thymocytes. The CDR3 amino acid sequence is: CASSPEYTDTQYF. The nucleotide sequence reads as follows: TGTGCCAGCAGTCCTGAGTACACAGATACGCAGTATTTT.